Below, one T cell receptor beta chain is given with its context. Profiled with immunoSEQ multiplex PCR; TCRdb holds only in-frame clones, not every one. The sample has 20,000 to 25,000 clones; roughly 80% are singletons. The data are from a study of somatic mutations in cytotoxic T cells in rheumatoid arthritis. This CDR3 has 14 residues. Germline CDR1 reads SGHNT; CDR2 reads YENEEA. J gave up 4 bases and V 5 bases, and 8 bases lay outside the gene matches. The genes are TRBV11-3 and TRBJ2-7, with TRBD1 matching over 7 bases. The sequence was obtained from an adult with rheumatoid arthritis. The sample was CD8+ T cells sorted from blood. The CDR3 protein is CASSPRDRPYEQYF. In DNA, the CDR3 is TGTGCCAGCAGCCCACGGGACAGACCATACGAGCAGTACTTC.